The clone carrying this T cell receptor (beta chain) appeared a single time. This table comes from immunoSEQ multiplex PCR, and its TCRdb copy is limited to in-frame clones, with some not included. The table includes about 380,000 clones, approximately 96% detected once. This specimen comes from a study of shared clonotypes between healthy human individuals. The V gene end was trimmed by 0 bases and the J gene end by 8 bases; junction bases not matched to a gene: 7. Germline CDR1 reads SGHKS; CDR2 reads YYEKEE (reference sequence). The CDR3 sequence is 16 residues long. Specimen: memory CD8+ T cells sorted from blood. Described subset: CD45RO+ cells pooled with CCR7-negative TemRA cells. The rearrangement joins TRBV5-5 to TRBJ2-1; 11 bases fit TRBD2. The TCR sequence derives from a man aged 25 to 40 in good health. CDR3: CASSLASSGRNYEQFF. Here the CDR3 DNA reads TGTGCCAGCAGCTTGGCCTCTAGCGGGAGGAACTATGAGCAGTTCTTC.